These 12 T cell receptor beta chains were sequenced from one sample in a study of blood T cell repertoires in COVID-19 (TCRdb year 2020). Libraries were constructed by the immunoSEQ multiplex PCR assay. In its TCRdb copy, this immuneACCESS table keeps in-frame sequences only and misses some clones. Where compared with another copy, unresolved V genes explain less than half of these, and the others have no known cause. Within this sample are about 180,000 clones, with about three quarters of them counted one time only. Approximately 12% of the sample is taken by the ten largest. The source material was peripheral blood. These receptors all come from a woman older than 75 with COVID-19, enrolled during active disease.

V usage is TRBV7-2 and J usage is TRBJ1-2; perhaps TRBD1 as D (5 bases). From germline, CDR1 is SGHTA and CDR2 FQGNSA. This CDR3 has 15 amino acids. The V end lost 6 bases, the J end lost 2 bases, and 16 bases lay between the germline ends. CDR3 bases: TGTGCCAGCAGTCGAAGTGGGCAGGGCAACTATGGCTACACCTTC. It codes for CASSRSGQGNYGYTF.

The chain combines TRBV19 with TRBJ1-5, with D possibly being TRBD1 (5 bases). The CDR3 is 15 residues long. Germline lookup yields CDR1 LNHDA and CDR2 SQIVND (reference sequence). V lost 6 bases and J 7 bases, leaving 19 bases between the germline ends. In nucleotides, the CDR3 is TGTGCCAGTAGAGGATTTCACGGGGGACGACAGCCCCAGCATTTT. This sequence encodes CASRGFHGGRQPQHF.

V and J are TRBV6-5 and TRBJ1-2, with a tentative D call TRBD1 (6 bases). V was trimmed by 5 bases and J by 8 bases, leaving 18 bases between them. There are 14 residues in the CDR3. CDR1 is MNHEY, CDR2 SVGAGI, per germline. The CDR3: CASSRTQGRGGYTF. The CDR3 DNA reads TGTGCCAGCAGTAGAACCCAGGGGAGGGGAGGCTACACCTTC.

The chain couples TRBV2 to TRBJ1-2; 7 nucleotides agree with TRBD1. V was clipped by 2 bases and J by 1 base; unmatched bases: 16. Germline V lookup: CDR1 SNHLY, CDR2 FYNNEI. This CDR3 has 19 residues. The CDR3 spells CASSEQGVVRPEINYGYTF. DNA of the CDR3: TGTGCCAGCAGTGAACAGGGGGTAGTCCGCCCTGAAATTAACTATGGCTACACCTTC.

The J gene is TRBJ2-7, the V gene TRBV28; D is unclear. This CDR3 comprises 13 residues. The germline V gene has CDR1 MDHEN and CDR2 SYDVKM. Trimming took off 4 bases at V and 7 bases at J, with 14 bases between the two ends. The CDR3 DNA is TGTGCCAGCAGTTCGGTTAACCTGATGGAGCAGTACTTC. Translation gives CASSSVNLMEQYF.

The chain uses TRBV11-3 and TRBJ2-7, with 7 positions matching TRBD1. The CDR3 has 14 residues. V lost 5 bases to trimming and J lost 3 bases; unmatched junction nucleotides: 7. Germline loops: CDR1 SGHNT, CDR2 YENEEA. The CDR3 is CASSPGQTLYEQYF. CDR3 nucleotides: TGTGCCAGCAGCCCGGGACAGACCCTCTACGAGCAGTACTTC.

The rearrangement links TRBV5-8 to TRBJ2-3, with unresolved D. CDR1 SGHTS and CDR2 YDEGEE come from the germline V gene. The CDR3 loop spans 14 amino acids. The V end lost 2 bases, the J end lost 2 bases, and 9 bases lay between the germline ends. CDR3 sequence: CASSFALYTDTQYF. The CDR3 DNA sequence: TGTGCCAGCAGCTTCGCGCTTTACACAGATACGCAGTATTTT.

This chain uses TRBV5-4 with TRBJ2-7; possibly TRBD1 for D (6 bases). With 0 bases removed from V and 1 base from J, the gap between germline ends came to 14 bases. The CDR3 sequence is 16 residues long. Germline CDR1 reads SGHNT; CDR2 reads YYREEE (reference sequence). The CDR3, as DNA: TGTGCCAGCAGCTTGGCCGGAACAGGGCAATCCTACGAGCAGTACTTC. It codes for CASSLAGTGQSYEQYF. Full variable domain (rest looked up from reference TRBV5-4 and TRBJ2-7): ETGVTQSPTHLIKTRGQQVTLRCSSQSGHNTVSWYQQALGQGPQFIFQYYREEENGRGNFPPRFSGLQFPNYSSELNVNALELDDSALYLCASSLAGTGQSYEQYFGPGTRLTVT.

The rearrangement links TRBV7-9 to TRBJ2-7; tentatively, D is TRBD2 (6 bases). V was pared by 5 bases and J by 4 bases, with 21 bases between. The length of the CDR3 is 16 residues. Germline CDR1 reads SEHNR; CDR2 reads FQNEAQ (reference sequence). CDR3 bases: TGTGCCAGCAGCCCCGGAACGAGTGGCGGGGATTACGAGCAGTACTTC. Translated: CASSPGTSGGDYEQYF.

As to this clone: Other DNA sequences in this sample translate to the same CDR3. The chain joins TRBV2 to TRBJ1-4, with D maybe TRBD1 (5 bases). Trimming cost V 5 bases and J 5 bases, with 9 bases left between them. Germline CDR1 reads SNHLY; CDR2 reads FYNNEI. The length of the CDR3 is 13 residues. The chain's CDR3 is CASSRQLNEKLFF. CDR3 DNA: TGTGCCAGCAGTCGACAGTTGAATGAAAAACTGTTTTTT.

The chain couples TRBV4-2 to TRBJ2-2, with 9 bases aligning to TRBD2. Unmatched junction bases numbered 6, after V lost 4 bases and J lost 9 bases. Germline V gene data show CDR1 as LGHNA and CDR2 as YNFKEQ. This CDR3 is built from 14 residues. For the CDR3, the DNA is TGTGCCAGCAGCCGGGCTAGCGGGATTAGGGAGCTGTTTTTT. Protein: CASSRASGIRELFF.

The chain employs TRBV6-4 and TRBJ2-3, with D possibly TRBD2 on 8 matching bases. V lost 2 bases and J 5 bases, leaving 14 bases between the germline ends. Looked up from germline, CDR1 is MRHNA and CDR2 is SNTAGT. The CDR3 spans 15 residues. This CDR3 reads CASSDRGLAGDTQYF. The CDR3 DNA follows: TGTGCCAGCAGTGACAGGGGGCTAGCGGGAGATACGCAGTATTTT.